The present T cell receptor (beta chain) was sequenced within a study of patients and donors after allogeneic stem cell transplantation. V lost 5 bases, J lost 4 bases, and 11 bases lay in between. This CDR3 spans 13 amino acids. Germline values: CDR1 SGHTA, CDR2 FQGTGA. TCRdb ran MiXCR on the RT-PCR reads and lists one entry per CDR3 protein. There are 150,000 to 250,000 distinct CDR3 sequences in the sample; around two fifths occur only once, and around 35% lies in the top ten. The clonotype comes from a human donor who was either an allogeneic HSCT recipient or a stem cell or donor lymphocyte infusion donor (not recorded which). It is not recorded whose cells these are; they may come from a transplant donor. Sequenced input: blood, either unsorted or a sorted T cell fraction (not recorded which). The chain employs TRBV7-3 and TRBJ1-2; no firm D call. The CDR3 DNA reads as TGTGCCAGCAGCGCGAACGCCCCCTATGGCTACACCTTC. As protein: CASSANAPYGYTF. The whole variable domain, filled in from reference TRBV7-3 and TRBJ1-2, reads GAGVSQTPSNKVTEKGKYVELRCDPISGHTALYWYRQSLGQGPEFLIYFQGTGAADDSGLPNDRFFAVRPEGSVSTLKIQRTERGDSAVYLCASSANAPYGYTFGSGTRLTVV.